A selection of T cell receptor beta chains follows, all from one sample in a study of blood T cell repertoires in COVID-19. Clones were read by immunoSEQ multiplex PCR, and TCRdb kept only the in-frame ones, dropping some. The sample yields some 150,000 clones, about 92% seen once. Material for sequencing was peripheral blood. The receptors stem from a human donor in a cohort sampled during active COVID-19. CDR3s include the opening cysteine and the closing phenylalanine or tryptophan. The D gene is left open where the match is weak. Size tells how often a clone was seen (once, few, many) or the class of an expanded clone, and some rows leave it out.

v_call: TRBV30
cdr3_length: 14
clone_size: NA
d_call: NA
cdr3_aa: CACQPSDYNSPLHF

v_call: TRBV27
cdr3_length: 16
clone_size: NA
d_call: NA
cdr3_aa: CASSFQGPPNTGELFF

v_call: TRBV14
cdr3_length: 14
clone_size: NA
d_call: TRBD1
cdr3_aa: CASSQVRQGTEAFF

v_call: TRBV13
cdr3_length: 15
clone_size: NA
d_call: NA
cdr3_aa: CASSLGPGWNAEQYF

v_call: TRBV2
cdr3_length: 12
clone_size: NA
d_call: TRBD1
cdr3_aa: CASSNRGNTQYF

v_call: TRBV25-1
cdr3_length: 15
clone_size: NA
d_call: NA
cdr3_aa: CASSEFAGPNEKLFF

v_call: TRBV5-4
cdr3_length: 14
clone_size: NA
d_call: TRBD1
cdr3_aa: CASSLGTGGYGYTF

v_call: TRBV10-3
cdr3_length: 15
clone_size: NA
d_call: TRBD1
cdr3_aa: CAISDADRGGYEQYF

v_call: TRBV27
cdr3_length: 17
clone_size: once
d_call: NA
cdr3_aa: CASSISARTVKTFGYTF

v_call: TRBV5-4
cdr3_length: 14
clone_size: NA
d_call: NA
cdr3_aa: CASSLVRGNYGYTF

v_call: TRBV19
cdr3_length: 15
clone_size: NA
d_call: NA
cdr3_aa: CASTPGHHSGNTIYF